A selection of T cell receptor beta chains follows, all from one sample in a study of CD8+ T cells in alopecia areata. The repertoire was sequenced with immunoSEQ multiplex PCR; TCRdb's copy has only in-frame clones and lacks some. The table has roughly 100,000 clones, 70% to 90% seen once; the top ten hold around 10%. Sequences were derived from CD8+ T cells sorted from blood, sampled around week 31, from a patient treated with tofacitinib. The receptors here all came from a human donor with alopecia areata. CDR3s include the opening cysteine and the closing phenylalanine or tryptophan. D genes are given only for firm matches. The listing skips clone size in some rows; elsewhere it reads once, few, many or a size class.

cdr3_nt | cdr3_aa | v_call | clone_size | d_call | j_call
TGTGCCAGCAGCTCCCGGGACCGCGGCGTGGGCGAGCAGTACTTC | CASSSRDRGVGEQYF | TRBV11-2 | NA | NA | TRBJ2-7
TGCGCCAGCAGCCAAGAGTGGGCAGGGAACTACGAGCAGTACTTC | CASSQEWAGNYEQYF | TRBV4-1 | NA | NA | TRBJ2-7
TGTGCCAGCAGGTACGGGAACACTGAAGCTTTCTTT | CASRYGNTEAFF | TRBV5-4 | NA | NA | TRBJ1-1
TGCAGCGTTGAAGATGCCTTAGGGACGGTGCCTCACGAAGCTTTCTTT | CSVEDALGTVPHEAFF | TRBV29-1 | NA | NA | TRBJ1-1
TGTGCCAGCAGTGACTCGGCGGGAGGGAGCACAGATACGCAGTATTTT | CASSDSAGGSTDTQYF | TRBV6-4 | NA | TRBD2 | TRBJ2-3
TGTGCCAGCAGCTCAGTGGCAGGAGGGTACAATGAGCAGTTCTTC | CASSSVAGGYNEQFF | TRBV7-9 | NA | NA | TRBJ2-1
TGTGCCAGCAGTGACTCCGACAGTATGAACACTGAAGCTTTCTTT | CASSDSDSMNTEAFF | TRBV6-4 | medium-sized | NA | TRBJ1-1
TGTGCCAGCAGCAGACTAGCGGGGGGCAATGAGCAGTTCTTC | CASSRLAGGNEQFF | TRBV5-6 | once | TRBD2 | TRBJ2-1
TGTGCCAGCAGCCGGGTCCCCTCGGTCGCGGGGATGGGAGAGCAGTACTTC | CASSRVPSVAGMGEQYF | TRBV11-2 | few | NA | TRBJ2-7
TGTGCCACCAAGGGGCCCAGAAACAATGAGCAGTTCTTC | CATKGPRNNEQFF | TRBV10-3 | NA | NA | TRBJ2-1
TGTGCCAGCAGCCCGACAGGGGAGAACACTGAAGCTTTCTTT | CASSPTGENTEAFF | TRBV6-5 | NA | TRBD1 | TRBJ1-1
TGCGCCAGCAGCCCGAGGGGGCTGGACACTGAAGCTTTCTTT | CASSPRGLDTEAFF | TRBV4-1 | NA | TRBD1 | TRBJ1-1
TGCGCCAGCAGCTTGGGGGGGCCCTACGAGCAGTACTTC | CASSLGGPYEQYF | TRBV5-1 | NA | NA | TRBJ2-7
TGTGCCAGCTCACACACAGGGACTTCTAACTATGGCTACACCTTC | CASSHTGTSNYGYTF | TRBV4-2 | NA | NA | TRBJ1-2
TGTGCCAGCAGCTTAGAGGGGCGGACGAACACCGGGGAGCTGTTTTTT | CASSLEGRTNTGELFF | TRBV7-3 | NA | NA | TRBJ2-2
TGCGCCAGCAGCCGGGGACTAGCCTGGCAGTTCTTC | CASSRGLAWQFF | TRBV5-1 | NA | TRBD2 | TRBJ2-1
TGTGCCAGCAGCGCCCGGGTTGGGAGCAATCAGCCCCAGCATTTT | CASSARVGSNQPQHF | TRBV9 | NA | NA | TRBJ1-5
TGTGCCAGCAGCCGAGGGACTAGCGGGGCCCCGAACACCGGGGAGCTGTTTTTT | CASSRGTSGAPNTGELFF | TRBV7-9 | NA | TRBD2 | TRBJ2-2
TGTGCCAGCAGCTTAGGGGGACCGGGGAGCACTGAAGCTTTCTTT | CASSLGGPGSTEAFF | TRBV7-3 | NA | NA | TRBJ1-1
TGTGCCAGCAGCTCTACAGGGGACGAGAAAGCTTTCTTT | CASSSTGDEKAFF | TRBV7-9 | NA | TRBD1 | TRBJ1-1
TGTGCCAGCAGGGGAGACTACAATGAGCAGTTCTTC | CASRGDYNEQFF | TRBV2 | NA | NA | TRBJ2-1
TGTGCCTGGAACGATCGCAGGGAGTACATCAATGAGCAGTTCTTC | CAWNDRREYINEQFF | TRBV30 | NA | NA | TRBJ2-1
TGTGCCAGCAGCCTCGGGGGACAGGGAAATCAGCCCCAGCATTTT | CASSLGGQGNQPQHF | TRBV27 | NA | TRBD1 | TRBJ1-5
TGTGCCAGCAGTTGGAACGGGGCCAACCCTACCGGGGAGCTGTTTTTT | CASSWNGANPTGELFF | TRBV11-2 | NA | NA | TRBJ2-2
TGTGCCAGCAGACCGTTACAGCAATCTAATGAAAAACTGTTTTTT | CASRPLQQSNEKLFF | TRBV7-9 | NA | NA | TRBJ1-4
TGTGCCAGCAGCCTCGGTGGAGAGCAGTACTTC | CASSLGGEQYF | TRBV5-4 | NA | NA | TRBJ2-7
TGTGCCAGCAGTACCGGGACAGGGCTCTACGAGCAGTACTTC | CASSTGTGLYEQYF | TRBV27 | NA | TRBD1 | TRBJ2-7
TGCAGCGTTCGAAGGGAAGATACGCAGTATTTT | CSVRREDTQYF | TRBV29-1 | few | NA | TRBJ2-3
TGTGCCAGCGATCGACAGGGGATTCGGGAGACCCAGTACTTC | CASDRQGIRETQYF | TRBV7-9 | NA | TRBD1 | TRBJ2-5
TGTGCCAGCAGCTCTCCAAACACAGATACGCAGTATTTT | CASSSPNTDTQYF | TRBV7-9 | NA | NA | TRBJ2-3
TGTGCCATCAGGACCGGGACTATCTACAATGAGCAGTTCTTC | CAIRTGTIYNEQFF | TRBV10-3 | NA | TRBD2 | TRBJ2-1
TGTGCCAGCCACCGTCGAGAGGAGCAGTTCTTC | CASHRREEQFF | TRBV7-9 | NA | NA | TRBJ2-1
TGTGCCAGCAGCTTAGGGAACGAGGCCTACGAGCAGTACTTC | CASSLGNEAYEQYF | TRBV11-2 | NA | NA | TRBJ2-7
TGTGCCAGCAGCCCGGACAGGGGATACTACGAGCAGTACTTC | CASSPDRGYYEQYF | TRBV7-9 | NA | TRBD1 | TRBJ2-7
TGTGCCAGCAGCTCTAGCGGGGGCGGGGATACGCAGTATTTT | CASSSSGGGDTQYF | TRBV7-9 | NA | TRBD2 | TRBJ2-3
TGTGCCAGGGGGAAAGACGGACAGGGGGTGTACGAGCAGTACTTC | CARGKDGQGVYEQYF | TRBV2 | NA | TRBD1 | TRBJ2-7
TGTGCCAGCTCCGGCCCGAGGGAGGGTGAGCAGTTCTTC | CASSGPREGEQFF | TRBV6-5 | NA | TRBD2 | TRBJ2-1
TGTGCCAGCAGTGCCCGCTGGCGGGAGTACGATGAGCAGTTCTTC | CASSARWREYDEQFF | TRBV7-2 | NA | TRBD2 | TRBJ2-1
TGTGCCAGCAACCCGACAGGACACTCCTACGAGCAGTACTTC | CASNPTGHSYEQYF | TRBV27 | NA | NA | TRBJ2-7
TGTGCCAGCAGCTTGGTAGGAAGCTCCTACAATGAGCAGTTCTTC | CASSLVGSSYNEQFF | TRBV5-4 | NA | NA | TRBJ2-1
TGTGCCAGCAGCCCCACAGGGGGCGGACTCTCCTACGAGCAGTACTTC | CASSPTGGGLSYEQYF | TRBV7-9 | NA | TRBD1 | TRBJ2-7
TGTGCCAGTAGTAAGGACACCGGGGAGCTGTTTTTT | CASSKDTGELFF | TRBV19 | once | NA | TRBJ2-2
TGTGCCAGCAGTTACGCGGGGACAGTTTATGGCTACACCTTC | CASSYAGTVYGYTF | TRBV6-5 | NA | TRBD1 | TRBJ1-2
TGTGCCAGCAGCGGCAGCGAACCTTCTGGGGCCAACGTCCTGACTTTC | CASSGSEPSGANVLTF | TRBV9 | NA | NA | TRBJ2-6
TGTGCCAGCAGTGCAGGGTGGGCCACTGAAGCTTTCTTT | CASSAGWATEAFF | TRBV7-9 | NA | NA | TRBJ1-1
TGCGCCAGCAGTCCCGAGGGCGGGAGGGCTTACAATGAGCAGTTCTTC | CASSPEGGRAYNEQFF | TRBV10-2 | NA | TRBD2 | TRBJ2-1
TGTGCCAGCAGCTTAGGGTACAATTTGGGGAACTATGGCTACACCTTC | CASSLGYNLGNYGYTF | TRBV7-9 | NA | NA | TRBJ1-2
TGTGCCAGCAGCTTGACCGGGGAGCTGTTTTTT | CASSLTGELFF | TRBV11-2 | NA | NA | TRBJ2-2
TGTGCCAGCAGCTTAGAATTGGACAGGGACCACGAGCAGTACTTC | CASSLELDRDHEQYF | TRBV7-9 | NA | TRBD1 | TRBJ2-7
TGCGCCAGCAGCCTCTGGGACAGTCCGGGGATCACTGAAGCTTTCTTT | CASSLWDSPGITEAFF | TRBV5-1 | NA | TRBD1 | TRBJ1-1
TGTGCCAGTACCGACGGCTCCTACAATGAGCAGTTCTTC | CASTDGSYNEQFF | TRBV19 | NA | NA | TRBJ2-1
TGTGCCAGCAGCGCTTGGGACCAGGAGAGAGCTTTCTTT | CASSAWDQERAFF | TRBV9 | NA | NA | TRBJ1-1
TGTGCCAGCAGCCAAATAGGTTGGTACGAGCAGTACTTC | CASSQIGWYEQYF | TRBV6-6 | NA | NA | TRBJ2-7